Each of the 31 T cell receptor beta chains below was sequenced from the same sample in a study of T-cell reconstitution after alpha-beta-depleted transplantation in children. TCRbeta library preparation incorporated unique molecular identifiers. Using its own MiXCR run on the PCR reads, TCRdb lists one record per CDR3 protein. Of under 75,000 distinct CDR3 sequences detected, 9.5% to 13% appear once; the ten largest clones hold 13%. The specimen comprised PBMCs, sampled before TCRalphabeta/CD19-depleted stem cell transplant. Every receptor here comes from a boy under 18 with acute myeloid leukemia, due to receive a stem cell transplant.

This clonotype came up many times. The chain combines TRBV20-1 with TRBJ2-7; 7 positions agree with TRBD1. The V gene's germline CDR1 is DFQATT and CDR2 SNEGSKA (reference sequence). The CDR3 is 12 residues long. The junction had 5 bases not matched to a gene; V was cut back by 6 bases and J by 3 bases. The CDR3 region is CSAGRGNYEQYV. CDR3 sequence (DNA): TGCAGTGCCGGCAGGGGGAACTACGAGCAGTACGTC.

This clonotype was observed many times. This chain uses TRBV29-1 with TRBJ2-2; 7 nucleotides align to TRBD1. The CDR3 has 12 amino acids. Looked up from germline, CDR1 is SQVTM and CDR2 is ANQGSEA. V was clipped by 6 bases and J by 6 bases; unmatched bases: 4. CDR3 residues: CSVADRAGELFF. Here the CDR3 DNA reads TGCAGCGTAGCTGACAGGGCCGGGGAGCTGTTTTTT.

This clonotype occurred many times. This chain joins TRBV5-5 and TRBJ1-5; the match to TRBD1 covers 7 bases. Germline V gives CDR1 SGHKS, CDR2 YYEKEE (reference sequence). The CDR3 has 12 amino acids. With V trimmed by 1 base and J by 11 bases, 3 bases remained unmatched. The CDR3 nucleotides read TGTGCCAGCAGCTTGTCGACAGGGACCCAGCATTTT. It yields the protein CASSLSTGTQHF.

Many counts were recorded for this clonotype. V usage is TRBV4-2 and J usage is TRBJ1-2, with 8 bases aligning to TRBD1. Germline CDR1 LGHNA, CDR2 YNFKEQ. This CDR3 comprises 15 residues. With 1 base clipped from V and 2 bases from J, the junction kept 3 bases outside the gene matches. CDR3 bases: TGTGCCAGCAGCCAAGTGAGACAGGGGAACTATGGCTACACCTTC. Protein: CASSQVRQGNYGYTF.

This clonotype occurred many times. This sequence joins TRBV5-1 and TRBJ1-2; 12 bases line up with TRBD1. The junction had 3 bases not matched to a gene; V was cut back by 4 bases and J by 8 bases. CDR3 length: 13 residues. CDR1 SGHRS and CDR2 YFSETQ come from the germline V gene. As DNA, the CDR3 is TGCGCCAGCAGCACAGGGACAGGGGGCGGCTACACCTTC. Translation: CASSTGTGGGYTF.

This clonotype showed up many times. The CDR3 here is CASSFSGELFF. The CDR3 coding sequence is TGTGCCAGCAGCTTTTCAGGGGAGCTGTTTTTT. The chain links TRBV5-5 to TRBJ2-2; D gene ambiguous. Germline V gives CDR1 SGHKS, CDR2 YYEKEE (reference sequence). Trimming shortened V by 2 bases and J by 8 bases, and 4 bases separated the two germline ends. The CDR3 extends over 11 amino acids.

This clonotype was detected many times. The rearrangement uses TRBV20-1 and TRBJ1-1, with D maybe TRBD1 (6 bases). This CDR3 contains 13 residues. The V end lost 5 bases, the J end lost 2 bases, and 12 bases lay between the germline ends. The germline gives CDR1 DFQATT, CDR2 SNEGSKA (reference sequence). The CDR3 sequence is CSAFPGQNTEAFF. CDR3 nucleotide sequence: TGCAGTGCTTTTCCGGGACAAAACACTGAAGCTTTCTTT.

The table lists this clonotype with many counts. This chain uses TRBV12-3 or TRBV12-4 with TRBJ1-1, with D possibly TRBD1 on 5 matching bases. The CDR3 is made up of 14 amino acids. Trimming removed 2 bases at V and 6 bases at J, with 13 bases between. CDR3 region: CASSLSQGGSEAFF. The CDR3 bases are TGTGCCAGCAGTTTATCGCAGGGCGGCTCTGAAGCTTTCTTT.

This clonotype was found many times. The chain employs TRBV3-1 and TRBJ2-1, with TRBD2 matching over 12 bases. The V gene end was trimmed by 0 bases and the J gene end by 8 bases; junction bases not matched to a gene: 11. CDR3 length equals 18 residues. Germline CDR1 reads LGHDT; CDR2 reads YNNKEL (reference sequence). The CDR3, as DNA: TGTGCCAGCAGCCAAGAAGGCCGACTAGCGGGAGTAATGGATGAGCAGTTCTTC. The encoded protein is CASSQEGRLAGVMDEQFF.

This clonotype was found many times. The CDR3 spells CASGVVPGAVGELFF. The CDR3 DNA sequence: TGTGCCAGCGGAGTGGTCCCGGGGGCAGTCGGGGAGCTGTTTTTT. The chain uses TRBV7-2 and TRBJ2-2; either TRBD1 or TRBD2 may fit D (6 bases each). The V end lost 8 bases, the J end lost 7 bases, and 20 bases lay between the germline ends. Germline V CDR1 and CDR2: SGHTA, FQGNSA. The CDR3 totals 15 residues.

This clonotype was recorded at least ten times. The rearrangement joins TRBV20-1 to TRBJ1-1, with a tentative D call TRBD1 (5 bases). This CDR3 comprises 13 residues. Trimming removed 2 bases from V and 5 bases from J, with 12 bases in between. Germline V gene lookup returns CDR1 DFQATT and CDR2 SNEGSKA (reference sequence). The CDR3 sequence is CSARLPGGTEAFF. CDR3 DNA sequence: TGCAGTGCTAGACTACCGGGGGGGACTGAAGCTTTCTTT.

Many counts were recorded for this clonotype. This sequence joins TRBV12-3 or TRBV12-4 and TRBJ2-7; D remains ambiguous. This CDR3 is built from 16 residues. Trimming cost V 6 bases and J 1 base, with 19 bases left between them. The CDR3 DNA is TGTGCCAGCAGGGAAGGAATCGGCTACCGTTCCTACGAGCAGTACTTC. It codes for CASREGIGYRSYEQYF.

This clonotype was seen many times. The CDR3 DNA follows: TGTGCCAGTTCTTCCGGGACTTCCAATGAAAAACTGTTTTTT. Its protein product is CASSSGTSNEKLFF. The chain combines TRBV10-3 with TRBJ1-4, with D possibly TRBD1 on 5 matching bases. This CDR3 is 14 amino acids long. Germline CDR1 ENHRY, CDR2 SYGVKD. The V end was cut by 10 bases, the J end by 5 bases, with 17 bases between.

Many counts were recorded for this clonotype. The chain uses TRBV11-2 and TRBJ2-1; D is unclear. V shed 3 bases and J shed 4 bases, with 7 bases lying between them. The germline gives CDR1 SGHAT, CDR2 FQNNGV. The CDR3 has 13 amino acids. The CDR3 protein is CASSFVRYNEQFF. CDR3 coding DNA: TGTGCCAGCAGCTTCGTCAGGTACAATGAGCAGTTCTTC.

At least ten counts were recorded for this clonotype. The chain joins TRBV7-2 to TRBJ1-5; TRBD1 might be the D (6 bases). V gave up 6 bases and J gave up 5 bases, with 14 bases separating them. The germline V gene encodes CDR1 SGHTA and CDR2 FQGNSA. The CDR3 totals 14 residues. The CDR3 reads CASSMTGLDQPQHF. In nucleotides, the CDR3 is TGTGCCAGCAGTATGACAGGTCTGGATCAGCCCCAGCATTTT.

The table lists this clonotype with many counts. The chain carries TRBV9 and TRBJ2-3, with TRBD2 matching 8 bases. Germline CDR1 and CDR2: SGDLS and YYNGEE. CDR3 length: 16 residues. V shed 0 bases, J shed 0 bases, and the junction held 3 bases outside the gene matches. The CDR3 here is CASSVGSSGSTDTQYF. CDR3 sequence (DNA): TGTGCCAGCAGCGTAGGGTCTAGCGGGAGCACAGATACGCAGTATTTT.

The sample holds many counts of this clonotype. The genes are TRBV12-3 or TRBV12-4 and TRBJ1-1; TRBD1 matches at 7 bases. J gave up 2 bases and V 6 bases, and 6 bases lay outside the gene matches. The CDR3 totals 14 residues. This CDR3 reads CASRTGEINTEAFF. DNA of the CDR3: TGTGCCAGCAGAACAGGGGAAATAAACACTGAAGCTTTCTTT.

CDR3 coding DNA: TGTGCCAGCAGCCTCCGACCAAGCTACAATGAGCAGTTCTTC. It codes for CASSLRPSYNEQFF. The chain couples TRBV28 to TRBJ2-1, with D hard to call. The V end lost 6 bases, the J end lost 3 bases, and 12 bases lay between the germline ends. The CDR3 has 14 residues. Germline V CDR1 and CDR2: MDHEN, SYDVKM.

As concerns this clonotype: The junction departs from germline at one end; a sequencing error may be responsible. The rearrangement uses TRBV20-1 and TRBJ1-5; 8 nucleotides line up with TRBD1. The CDR3 runs 15 residues. CDR1 DFQATT and CDR2 SNEGSKA come from the germline V gene (reference sequence). The CDR3 loop reads CSGRGFRGPGQPQHF. The CDR3 coding sequence is TGCAGTGGTAGAGGGTTCAGGGGGCCGGGGCAGCCCCAGCATTTT.

For this clonotype: One end of the junction varies from germline; a read error may be responsible. This chain links TRBV9 with TRBJ2-1; D might be TRBD1 (6 bases). Germline V gives CDR1 SGDLS, CDR2 YYNGEE. The CDR3 consists of 15 residues. CDR3: CASSVGEGWDNEQFF. The CDR3 nucleotides read TGTGCCAGCAGCGTAGGCGAAGGGTGGGACAATGAGCAGTTCTTT.

The chain links TRBV18 to TRBJ1-2; TRBD1 agrees at 9 bases. The CDR3 length is 13 residues. J was trimmed by 6 bases and V by 1 base; bases with no gene match: 0. Germline V gene sequence: CDR1 KGHSH, CDR2 LQKENI. Written as DNA, the CDR3 is TGTGCCAGCTCACCACGGGACAGGGATGGCTACACCTTC. It translates to CASSPRDRDGYTF.

This clonotype appeared many times. The chain joins TRBV15 to TRBJ2-5, with TRBD1 matching 8 bases. The CDR3 length is 15 residues. V lost 5 bases, J lost 2 bases, and 7 bases stayed unmatched. The germline V gene has CDR1 LNHNV and CDR2 YYDKDF (reference sequence). The CDR3, as DNA: TGTGCCACCAGCCTAATAACAGGGGGGCAAGAGACCCAGTACTTC. Encoded protein: CATSLITGGQETQYF. Full variable domain (missing parts from reference TRBV15 and TRBJ2-5): DAMVIQNPRYQVTQFGKPVTLSCSQTLNHNVMYWYQQKSSQAPKLLFHYYDKDFNNEADTPDNFQSRRPNTSFCFLDIRSPGLGDTAMYLCATSLITGGQETQYFGPGTRLLVL.

This clonotype showed up many times. The CDR3 loop is CASSKGQLDSPLHF. Written as DNA, the CDR3 is TGTGCCAGCAGCAAAGGACAGCTGGATTCACCCCTCCACTTT. V is TRBV21-1 and J is TRBJ1-6; the listed D gene, TRBD1, was not tested against the DNA. TRBV21-1 is deemed a pseudogene. The CDR3 extends over 14 amino acids.

This clonotype came up many times. The chain has TRBV27 and TRBJ2-1, with a weak D call TRBD2 (5 bases). V lost 3 bases to trimming and J lost 10 bases, with 16 bases between them. Germline values: CDR1 MNHEY, CDR2 SMNVEV (reference sequence). The CDR3 loop spans 14 amino acids. Written as DNA, the CDR3 is TGTGCCAGCAGTTTGGCCCCGCTAGCAAGGGAGCAGTTCTTC. This gives the protein CASSLAPLAREQFF.

This clonotype was counted ten times or more. The chain links TRBV20-1 to TRBJ2-7; D might be TRBD2 (6 bases). This CDR3 is built from 11 residues. Germline CDR1 DFQATT, CDR2 SNEGSKA (reference sequence). Trimming shortened V by 5 bases and J by 4 bases, and 9 bases separated the two germline ends. The CDR3 DNA reads as TGCAGTGCTCCCCGGGGGTACGAGCAGTACGTC. It translates to CSAPRGYEQYV.

This clonotype was detected many times. The V call is TRBV20-1, the J call TRBJ2-2; the match to TRBD1 covers 10 bases. Germline CDR1 reads DFQATT; CDR2 reads SNEGSKA (reference sequence). CDR3 length: 15 residues. V lost 0 bases to trimming and J lost 6 bases; unmatched junction nucleotides: 4. CDR3 in DNA: TGCAGTGCTAGAGATAAGACAGGGGGCTCCGGGGAGCTGTTTTTT. Protein sequence: CSARDKTGGSGELFF.

This clonotype was seen repeatedly, ten times or more. The V and J genes are TRBV12-3 or TRBV12-4 and TRBJ1-5; possible D gene TRBD1, 6 bases. The length of the CDR3 is 17 residues. The V gene lost 7 bases and the J gene lost 1 base, with 20 bases spanning the gap. Here the CDR3 reads CASIRGSGTQSNQPQHF. The CDR3 nucleotides read TGTGCCAGCATTCGAGGTTCCGGGACACAAAGCAATCAGCCCCAGCATTTT.

The sample holds many counts of this clonotype. The chain has TRBV5-5 and TRBJ1-2; a possible D gene is TRBD1 (5 bases). CDR3 size: 15 residues. Per the germline V gene, CDR1 is SGHKS and CDR2 is YYEKEE (reference sequence). The V end was cut by 4 bases, the J end by 10 bases, with 23 bases between. The CDR3 protein is CASSTGHTRATDYTF. CDR3 sequence (DNA): TGTGCCAGCAGCACAGGACATACTCGAGCTACTGACTACACCTTC. The entire variable domain, with the rest obtained from reference TRBV5-5 and TRBJ1-2, is as follows: DAGVTQSPTHLIKTRGQQVTLRCSPISGHKSVSWYQQVLGQGPQFIFQYYEKEERGRGNFPDRFSARQFPNYSSELNVNALLLGDSALYLCASSTGHTRATDYTFGSGTRLTVV.

This clonotype has at least ten counts. V gene TRBV29-1 combines with J gene TRBJ2-2; D unresolved. With 2 bases removed from V and 5 bases from J, the gap between germline ends came to 9 bases. CDR3 length: 13 residues. CDR1 is SQVTM, CDR2 ANQGSEA, per germline. CDR3 amino acids: CSVENTGTGELFF. In DNA, the CDR3 is TGCAGCGTTGAAAATACCGGAACCGGGGAGCTGTTTTTT.

This clonotype has ten or more counts. The chain combines TRBV29-1 with TRBJ1-2; D is unresolved. Trimming cost V 3 bases and J 8 bases, with 4 bases left between them. This CDR3 is built from 9 residues. CDR1 is SQVTM and CDR2 is ANQGSEA in the germline V gene. The CDR3 coding sequence is TGCAGCGTTGACTGGGGCTACACCTTC. It specifies CSVDWGYTF.

This clonotype was observed at least ten times. V gene TRBV7-2 combines with J gene TRBJ2-1; the match to TRBD1 covers 7 bases. Germline-derived CDR1 and CDR2 are SGHTA and FQGNSA. This CDR3 spans 13 amino acids. With 3 bases clipped from V and 7 bases from J, the junction kept 3 bases outside the gene matches. CDR3 in amino acids: CASSLGQPNEQFF. The CDR3, as DNA: TGTGCCAGCAGCTTGGGACAGCCTAATGAGCAGTTCTTC.